The 13 T cell receptor beta chains below were found in one sample sequenced in a study of CD8+CD57+ T cells in acquired aplastic anemia. Profiles of TCR beta VDJ and CDR3 were generated from a genomic DNA template. TCRdb analysed the reads with MiXCR anew, one entry per CDR3 protein. The table has 95,000 to 150,000 distinct CDR3 sequences, about 40% seen once. Sequenced patients had shown CD8+CD57+ cell expansion by flow cytometry. Material for sequencing was sorted CD4+, CD8+, or CD8+CD57+ T cells (not recorded which) from PBMCs. The receptors come from a human donor with aplastic anemia.

This clonotype has only one observation. Possible read error: a much larger clone is one base away. This CDR3 is missing its conserved last phenylalanine or tryptophan, likely due to a read error. The chain links TRBV4-3 to TRBJ1-5; the D is unclear. The ends were cut back, 7 bases at V and 7 bases at J, with 17 bases in the middle. This CDR3 is built from 14 residues. The germline V gene encodes CDR1 LGHNA and CDR2 YSLEER. CDR3 bases: TGCGCCAGCAACCGCCGGGCCGCAGAACAGCCCCAGCATTCT. As protein: CASNRRAAEQPQHS.

The chain is built from TRBV4-3 and TRBJ2-3, with 10 positions matching TRBD2. Unmatched junction bases numbered 6, after V lost 1 base and J lost 5 bases. Germline values: CDR1 LGHNA, CDR2 YSLEER. This CDR3 is 16 amino acids long. The CDR3 is CASSQGQRGGRDTQYF. The DNA for the CDR3 is TGCGCCAGCAGCCAAGGTCAGCGGGGGGGCAGAGATACGCAGTATTTT.

The V call is TRBV5-6, the J call TRBJ2-1, with TRBD1 identical over 7 bases. Germline trimming cut 3 bases from V and 7 bases from J; bases unmatched to any gene: 10. The CDR3 length is 15 residues. Germline-derived CDR1 and CDR2 are SGHDT and YYEEEE. The CDR3 protein is CASSSDSPGGNEQFF. For the CDR3, the DNA is TGTGCCAGCAGCTCGGATTCTCCAGGGGGAAATGAGCAGTTCTTC.

The rearrangement uses TRBV2 and TRBJ1-5; TRBD1 matches at 7 bases. The J segment lost 4 bases and the V segment lost 3 bases, leaving 6 bases of the junction unmatched. CDR1 is SNHLY and CDR2 is FYNNEI in the germline V gene. CDR3 size: 15 residues. This CDR3 reads CASSEAPGQNQPQHF. The CDR3 DNA is TGTGCCAGCAGTGAGGCTCCGGGACAGAATCAGCCCCAGCATTTT.

By frequency in the sample, this clonotype is medium-sized. Here the CDR3 reads CAISESLGGYEQYF. The CDR3 region has the DNA TGTGCCATCAGTGAGTCGTTAGGGGGCTACGAGCAGTACTTC. This rearrangement joins TRBV10-3 to TRBJ2-7; weak D call: TRBD1 (6 bases). Germline V gives CDR1 ENHRY, CDR2 SYGVKD. Trimming removed 0 bases from V and 3 bases from J, with 9 bases in between. CDR3 length: 14 residues.

V usage is TRBV10-3 and J usage is TRBJ2-7; D is perhaps TRBD2 (5 bases). The germline V gene encodes CDR1 ENHRY and CDR2 SYGVKD. V lost 10 bases, J lost 7 bases, and 23 bases lay in between. CDR3 size: 14 residues. CDR3 residues: CATRTGGLPGEQYF. The DNA of the CDR3 is TGTGCCACCCGAACGGGCGGACTCCCGGGTGAGCAGTACTTC.

The sample holds a few counts of this clonotype. The chain has TRBV6-1 and TRBJ1-5, with D uncertain. There are 15 residues in the CDR3. Germline V gives CDR1 MNHNS, CDR2 SASEGT. Trimming removed 8 bases from V and 3 bases from J, with 17 bases in between. CDR3 in DNA: TGTGCCAGCCACACCCCCGGATTCTTCAATCAGCCCCAGCATTTT. As protein: CASHTPGFFNQPQHF.

The rearrangement uses TRBV20-1 and TRBJ1-5, with TRBD1 as a possible D gene (5 bases). The CDR3 has 13 residues. V dropped 3 bases and J dropped 1 base, with 7 bases sitting between them. From germline, CDR1 is DFQATT and CDR2 SNEGSKA (reference sequence). CDR3 bases: TGCAGTGCTAGTGGGGGGAGCAATCAGCCCCAGCATTTT. The encoded protein is CSASGGSNQPQHF.

This clonotype has more than one count but fewer than ten. One end of the junction varies from germline; a read error may be responsible. V usage is TRBV3-1 and J usage is TRBJ2-5; TRBD2 agrees at 9 bases. The germline gives CDR1 LGHDT, CDR2 YNNKEL (reference sequence). The CDR3 consists of 14 residues. The CDR3 DNA follows: TGTGCCAGCAGCCTCCCTAGCGGGGTGAAGACCCAGTGCTTC. Protein sequence: CASSLPSGVKTQCF.

This chain uses TRBV19 with TRBJ1-1; a possible D gene is TRBD1 (6 bases). Germline V gene sequence: CDR1 LNHDA, CDR2 SQIVND (reference sequence). V was pared by 3 bases and J by 4 bases, with 12 bases between. This CDR3 has 14 amino acids. The CDR3 region is CASSIPGHVTEAFF. The DNA of the CDR3 is TGTGCCAGTAGTATTCCGGGACACGTCACTGAAGCTTTCTTT.

Ten or more counts support this clonotype. This chain connects TRBV12-3 or TRBV12-4 to TRBJ1-6, with D hard to call. Trimming shortened V by 6 bases and J by 0 bases, and 9 bases separated the two germline ends. The CDR3 totals 15 residues. Here the CDR3 reads CASRKESSYNSPLHF. CDR3 in DNA: TGTGCCAGCAGAAAAGAGAGCTCCTATAATTCACCCCTCCACTTT.

This chain uses TRBV18 with TRBJ2-2, with TRBD1 matching 9 bases. The germline gives CDR1 KGHSH, CDR2 LQKENI. The CDR3 is made up of 14 amino acids. V lost 8 bases to trimming and J lost 7 bases; unmatched junction nucleotides: 8. The CDR3 protein is CASRRTGESGELFF. CDR3 in DNA: TGTGCCAGCCGGCGGACAGGGGAAAGCGGGGAGCTGTTTTTT. Looking up the rest from reference TRBV18 and TRBJ2-2 gives the full variable domain: NAGVMQNPRHLVRRRGQEARLRCSPMKGHSHVYWYRQLPEEGLKFMVYLQKENIIDESGMPKERFSAEFPKEGPSILRIQQVVRGDSAAYFCASRRTGESGELFFGEGSRLTVL.

Regarding this clonotype: One base away lies a much larger clone, so this may be a sequencing read error. This chain uses TRBV6-1 with TRBJ2-5; D ambiguous. V was cut by 2 bases and J by 4 bases, with 11 bases left in between. CDR3 length equals 14 residues. CDR1 MNHNS and CDR2 SASEGT come from the germline V gene. This CDR3 reads CASSECNGRETQYF. Here the CDR3 DNA reads TGTGCCAGCAGTGAATGCAACGGTAGAGAGACCCAGTACTTC.